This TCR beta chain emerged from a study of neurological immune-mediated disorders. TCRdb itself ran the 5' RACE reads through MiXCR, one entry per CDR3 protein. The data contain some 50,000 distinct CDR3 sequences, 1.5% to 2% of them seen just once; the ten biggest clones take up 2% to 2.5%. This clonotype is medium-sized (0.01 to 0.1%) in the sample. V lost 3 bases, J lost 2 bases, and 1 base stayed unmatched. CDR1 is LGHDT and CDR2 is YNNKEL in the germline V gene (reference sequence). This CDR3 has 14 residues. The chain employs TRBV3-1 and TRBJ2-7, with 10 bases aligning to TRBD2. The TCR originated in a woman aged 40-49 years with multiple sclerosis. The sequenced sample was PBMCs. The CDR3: CASSHGTSAYEQYF. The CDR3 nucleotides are TGTGCCAGCAGCCACGGGACTAGCGCCTACGAGCAGTACTTC.